The sequence of this T cell receptor beta chain was determined in a study of CD8 T cells in Susac syndrome. From blood CD8+ and CD4+ T cells, the TCR beta chain was sequenced. After extraction with the RNeasy kit, about 0.5 to 1 ug of the RNA was reverse transcribed using random hexamers. Amplification of TCR beta CDR3 was carried out by immunoSEQ multiplex PCR, which covered 54 Vbeta and 13 Jbeta segments. Using its own MiXCR run on the immunoSEQ multiplex PCR reads, TCRdb lists one record per CDR3 protein. The table lists fewer than 200,000 distinct CDR3 sequences, 85% to 95% of them singletons. Sequencing used CD4+ T cells from PBMCs. This TCR derives from a human donor in good health.

CDR3 loop: CASSFLGGATGSYEQYF. CDR3 coding DNA: TGCGCCAGCAGCTTCTTGGGTGGGGCAACCGGATCCTACGAGCAGTACTTC. This sequence joins TRBV5-1 and TRBJ2-7, with D maybe TRBD1 (5 bases). V was cut by 2 bases and J by 1 base, with 19 bases left in between. In germline, CDR1 is SGHRS, CDR2 YFSETQ. The CDR3 consists of 17 residues.